A selection of T cell receptor beta chains follows, all from one sample in a study of blood T cells in healthy people across ages. Using its own MiXCR run on the 5' RACE reads, TCRdb lists one record per CDR3 protein. The sample has approximately 800,000 distinct CDR3 sequences, roughly 25% seen once. These same data were also listed under a study on T cells of mothers and their children.

Sequenced material: blood. The origin of the receptors is a boy between 10 and 17 years old in good health. Both conserved end residues are part of each CDR3. A D gene is named only where the DNA matches it firmly. Clone size appears in some rows only: once, few, many, or a class for an expanded clone.

>TRBD2|TRBV9|TRBJ2-2|NA
CASTQRGGSIGELFF
TGTGCCAGCACCCAGCGGGGGGGAAGTATCGGGGAGCTGTTTTTT
>NA|TRBV6-6|TRBJ2-7|NA
CASSYLTESSYEQYF
TGTGCCAGCAGTTACCTCACAGAGAGTTCCTACGAGCAGTACTTC
>NA|TRBV7-9|TRBJ2-7|few
CASSFPTSRIYEQYF
TGTGCCAGCAGCTTCCCGACTAGTAGGATCTACGAGCAGTACTTC
>NA|TRBV5-1|TRBJ1-1|NA
CASRGAVGGDTEAFF
TGCGCCAGCCGGGGCGCAGTGGGAGGGGACACTGAAGCTTTCTTT
>TRBD1|TRBV29-1|TRBJ2-1|NA
CSVAPDRGAYNEQFF
TGCAGCGTTGCTCCGGACAGGGGGGCCTACAATGAGCAGTTCTTC
>TRBD1|TRBV2|TRBJ2-2|NA
CASSVQGASGELFF
TGTGCCAGCAGTGTACAGGGGGCCTCCGGGGAGCTGTTTTTT
>NA|TRBV6-1|TRBJ1-2|few
CASSPRQGRQANYGYTF
TGTGCCAGCAGCCCCCGCCAGGGAAGACAAGCTAACTATGGCTACACCTTC
>TRBD1|TRBV11-2|TRBJ2-1|few
CASSAGQGVDEQFF
TGTGCCAGCAGCGCGGGTCAGGGGGTCGATGAGCAGTTCTTC
>TRBD2|TRBV7-2|TRBJ2-5|NA
CASSLVPSGMEETQYF
TGTGCCAGCAGCTTAGTCCCTAGCGGTATGGAAGAGACCCAGTACTTC
>TRBD2|TRBV13|TRBJ2-7|NA
CASSLGLADSSYEQYF
TGTGCCAGCAGCTTGGGGCTAGCGGATAGCTCCTACGAGCAGTACTTC
>TRBD2|TRBV2|TRBJ2-4|NA
CASTASGLLVAKNIQYF
TGTGCCAGCACCGCTAGCGGGCTTCTTGTAGCCAAAAACATTCAGTACTTC
>TRBD2|TRBV20-1|TRBJ2-2|few
CSASERGNTGELFF
TGCAGTGCTAGTGAGCGGGGGAACACCGGGGAGCTGTTTTTT
>NA|TRBV15|TRBJ1-4|few
CATSRGQNEKLFF
TGTGCCACCAGCCGGGGACAAAATGAAAAACTGTTTTTT
>NA|TRBV12-3/TRBV12-4|TRBJ2-1|few
CASSRTRRDEQFF
TGTGCCAGCAGTCGGACACGCCGAGATGAGCAGTTCTTC
>TRBD1|TRBV12-5|TRBJ1-1|NA
CASGQGQGEAFF
TGTGCTAGTGGTCAGGGACAGGGCGAAGCTTTCTTT
>NA|TRBV13|TRBJ1-4|NA
CASSLRRSNEKLFF
TGTGCCAGCAGCTTAAGGAGGTCTAATGAAAAACTGTTTTTT
>NA|TRBV14|TRBJ2-6|few
CASSQFRGAIHYSGANVLTF
TGTGCCAGCAGCCAATTCCGAGGGGCTATACATTACTCTGGGGCCAACGTCCTGACTTTC
>NA|TRBV12-5|TRBJ2-1|NA
CASGLVFGGGPYNEQFF
TGTGCTAGTGGTTTGGTGTTTGGAGGGGGCCCCTACAATGAGCAGTTCTTC
>TRBD1|TRBV18|TRBJ1-2|NA
CASSPAVRGQLYGYTF
TGTGCCAGCTCACCTGCGGTCAGGGGACAGCTTTATGGCTACACCTTC
>TRBD1|TRBV6-1|TRBJ1-1|NA
CASTETGGMFTEAFF
TGTGCCAGCACCGAGACAGGGGGGATGTTCACTGAAGCTTTCTTT
>TRBD1|TRBV3-1|TRBJ2-7|NA
CASTRQGAYEQYF
TGTGCCAGCACCCGACAGGGGGCCTACGAGCAGTACTTC
>TRBD1|TRBV11-1|TRBJ2-7|NA
CASSLEGADSYEQYF
TGTGCCAGCAGCTTAGAGGGGGCGGATTCCTACGAGCAGTACTTC
>TRBD2|TRBV7-3|TRBJ2-3|few
CASSRTSGVHTDTQYF
TGTGCCAGCAGCCGGACTAGCGGGGTGCACACAGATACGCAGTATTTT
>NA|TRBV15|TRBJ1-2|NA
CATSRAADGGNYGYTF
TGTGCCACCAGCAGGGCCGCGGACGGGGGGAACTATGGCTACACCTTC
>NA|TRBV2|TRBJ1-2|NA
CASRAGTVDYGYTF
TGTGCCAGCAGGGCAGGGACTGTAGACTATGGCTACACCTTC
>TRBD2|TRBV12-3/TRBV12-4|TRBJ2-1|NA
CASSGLAGGPTYNEQFF
TGTGCCAGCAGTGGGCTAGCGGGGGGGCCGACCTACAATGAGCAGTTCTTC
>NA|TRBV30|TRBJ2-7|NA
CAWSVAQGGYEQYF
TGTGCCTGGAGTGTAGCGCAGGGGGGCTACGAGCAGTACTTC
>NA|TRBV5-1|TRBJ1-4|few
CASSLARVDEKLFF
TGCGCCAGCAGCTTGGCCCGGGTAGATGAAAAACTGTTTTTT
>TRBD2|TRBV5-1|TRBJ2-5|NA
CASTPLSGTTQETQYF
TGCGCCAGCACCCCTCTTTCCGGGACTACCCAAGAGACCCAGTACTTC
>TRBD2|TRBV6-5|TRBJ2-7|many
CASSPLAGGSYEQYF
TGTGCCAGCAGTCCCCTAGCGGGGGGCTCCTACGAGCAGTACTTC
>NA|TRBV7-2|TRBJ2-1|NA
CASSHIVGQSYEQFF
TGTGCCAGCAGCCACATCGTTGGGCAGTCGTATGAGCAGTTCTTC
>NA|TRBV2|TRBJ2-1|few
CASRRRLASSHNEQFF
TGTGCCAGCAGAAGACGTTTGGCTAGCAGCCACAATGAGCAGTTCTTC
>NA|TRBV5-5|TRBJ2-1|many
CASSLTGRSYNEQFF
TGTGCCAGCAGCTTAACAGGCCGCTCCTACAATGAGCAGTTCTTC
>NA|TRBV15|TRBJ2-3|NA
CATSRMGADTQYF
TGTGCCACCAGCAGGATGGGAGCTGATACGCAGTATTTT
>NA|TRBV11-2|TRBJ1-2|NA
CASSPGADPYGYTF
TGTGCCAGCAGCCCAGGGGCAGACCCCTATGGCTACACCTTC
>NA|TRBV14|TRBJ1-1|many
CASSQDRVTEAFF
TGTGCCAGCAGCCAAGATAGAGTCACTGAAGCTTTCTTT
>NA|TRBV12-3/TRBV12-4|TRBJ2-1|few
CASSPYGLANEQFF
TGTGCCAGCAGTCCATACGGGCTAGCCAATGAGCAGTTCTTC
>NA|TRBV3-1|TRBJ2-3|NA
CASSRGTQADTQYF
TGTGCCAGCAGCCGCGGGACGCAGGCAGATACGCAGTATTTT
>TRBD1|TRBV7-2|TRBJ2-3|NA
CASSPGQGAFTDTQYF
TGTGCCAGCAGCCCCGGACAGGGCGCCTTCACAGATACGCAGTATTTT
>NA|TRBV11-2|TRBJ2-7|NA
CASSRPGEAYEQYF
TGTGCCAGCAGCCGCCCCGGGGAAGCCTACGAGCAGTACTTC
>NA|TRBV15|TRBJ2-6|few
CATRVASSGANVLTF
TGTGCCACCAGGGTGGCGAGCTCTGGGGCCAACGTCCTGACTTTC
>NA|TRBV20-1|TRBJ2-3|NA
CSARASGGLRDTQYF
TGCAGTGCTAGAGCGTCCGGAGGGTTGAGAGATACGCAGTATTTT